This record covers a single TCR beta chain. The antigen this receptor binds is unknown. Nothing much larger sits one base from this clone, and base qualities are not available. This sample is part of a study of blood T cell repertoires in COVID-19 (dated by TCRdb to about 2020). Looking at the study overall: Collaborator samples came from the United States, Italy and Spain and covered acute and convalescent phases of COVID-19. The samples were drawn from the first 160 participants of the ongoing ImmuneRACE study and from about 1,200 subjects provided by 6 global collaborators. Sample metadata almost always included a de-identified subject ID, COVID-19 status, age in years and sex. Where HLA class I and class II types were available, the types were taken from metadata supplied by the sample provider, not from assay-based typing. The prospective study material was composed of cDNA or gDNA derived from T cells, B-cell-depleted T cells, or PBMCs. The repertoires were released in a freely available public database meant as a resource for research on the immune response to SARS-CoV-2. Subjects who had been exposed to COVID-19, were actively infected with it, or had recovered from it provided the deeply sampled blood TCRbeta repertoires that made up the dataset. What the authors observed across the whole study: The amount of clinical and demographic metadata varied by source and participant and was provided uncurated.

Whole blood was collected in K2EDTA tubes by collaborating institutions according to the institutions' own protocols. Collaborator samples were shipped for TCRbeta analysis as frozen whole blood, isolated PBMCs, or DNA extracted from either sample type. The immunoSEQ Assay, a bias-controlled multiplex PCR, was used to amplify TCRbeta CDR3 regions from genomic DNA. Per the source publication's procedure: The number of nucleated cells in each sample was estimated by amplification of reference gene primers within the assay. Sequence reads were collapsed and filtered to measure the absolute abundance of every unique TCRbeta CDR3 rearrangement. Productive Simpson clonality was computed per sample as the square root of Simpson's diversity index over productive rearrangements. TCRdb re-hosts the immuneACCESS table, in-frame sequences only. Its copies lack some clones; in the studies checked, an unresolved V gene accounts for under half of them, and the cause for the rest is not known. Clonal size and the V and J genes are those of that table, whereas D and trimming came from the DNA. The table for this sample lists 120,000 to 150,000 clones; approximately 86% of them were counted only once. The ten largest make up roughly 2.9% of the sample.

Ends trimmed: V by 4 bases, J by 6 bases; bases unmatched to a gene: 9. CDR1 and CDR2 are read off the germline V gene as SGDLS and YYNGEE. From the cysteine through the phenylalanine, the CDR3 covers 15 amino acids. Only the CDR3 DNA is retained, 45 bases long and in frame from the first base. The sequencing sample was made of peripheral blood. This TCR was recovered from a woman in her 40s with active or convalescent COVID-19. The chain links TRBV9 with TRBJ2-2; 7 junctional bases match TRBD2. The DNA is as follows: TGTGCCAGCAGCCATACTAGCGTTAGGTCCGGGGAGCTGTTTTTT. Translated, it gives CASSHTSVRSGELFF.